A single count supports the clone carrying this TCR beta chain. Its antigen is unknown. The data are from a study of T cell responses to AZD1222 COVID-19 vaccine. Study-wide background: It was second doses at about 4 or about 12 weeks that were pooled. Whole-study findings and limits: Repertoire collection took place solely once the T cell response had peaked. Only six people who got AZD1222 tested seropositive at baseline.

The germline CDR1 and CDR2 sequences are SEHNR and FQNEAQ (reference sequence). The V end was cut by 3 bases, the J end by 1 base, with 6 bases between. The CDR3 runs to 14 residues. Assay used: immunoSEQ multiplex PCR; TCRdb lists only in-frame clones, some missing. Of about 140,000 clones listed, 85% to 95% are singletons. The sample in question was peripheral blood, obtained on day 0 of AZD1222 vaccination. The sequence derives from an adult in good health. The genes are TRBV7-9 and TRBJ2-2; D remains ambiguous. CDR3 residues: CASSLTENTGELFF. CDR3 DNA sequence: TGTGCCAGCAGCTTGACGGAGAACACCGGGGAGCTGTTTTTT.